The T cell receptor (beta chain) described here comes from a study of control samples from healthy donors and cancer patients (dated by TCRdb to about 2020). In the case of this clone: Its antigen target is currently unknown. No much larger clonotype is one base removed from it; base qualities were not supplied.

From the cysteine up to the phenylalanine, the CDR3 has a length of 15 residues. Of the read, only the CDR3 DNA is kept; its 45 bases are in frame from base 1. Trimming removed 1 base from V and 0 bases from J, leaving 10 bases between the germline ends. From a lookup of the germline V gene, CDR1 and CDR2 are SGHVS and FQNEAQ. Library preparation used the immunoSEQ multiplex PCR assay. Imported from immuneACCESS, the table was reduced by TCRdb to in-frame sequences with V and J called. These copies leave out some clones; in studies compared against another copy, an unresolved V gene accounts for under half, and the cause of the remainder is not known. The table for this sample lists about 120,000 clones; roughly 90% of them were counted only once. In total, the top ten clones hold almost 40% of the sample.

Sequences were obtained from blood. The sequence came from a man between 45 and 60 years old in good health. Recombination linked TRBV7-8 to TRBJ2-7, and the D gene may be TRBD2, 5 bases matching. In nucleotides, the sequence is TGTGCCAGCAGCTTAGGGCGGGTGAGCTCCTACGAGCAGTACTTC. This codes for CASSLGRVSSYEQYF.